These 9 T cell receptor beta chains came from one sample sequenced in a study of cytomegalovirus exposure and HLA in healthy donors. The PCR ran on 60 Vbeta and 13 Jbeta primers. Only in-frame clones appear in the TCRdb table, and some are missing; sequencing was by immunoSEQ multiplex PCR. The sample holds around 150,000 clones; less than 9.5% are singletons and the top ten take 1.5% to 2%. Specimen: PBMCs. Receptor source: a male donor in good health and CMV-seronegative.

The chain carries TRBV4-3 and TRBJ2-5; D is perhaps TRBD1 (6 bases). The CDR3 has 14 amino acids. Per germline, CDR1 LGHNA and CDR2 YSLEER. With 11 bases removed from V and 2 bases from J, the gap between germline ends came to 18 bases. Here the CDR3 reads CAFRTGKGQETQYF. The CDR3 DNA follows: TGCGCCTTTCGAACAGGGAAGGGTCAAGAGACCCAGTACTTC.

The table lists this clone with a few counts. The chain links TRBV28 to TRBJ1-5, with 9 bases fitting TRBD1. Per the germline V gene, CDR1 is MDHEN and CDR2 is SYDVKM. With 6 bases clipped from V and 6 bases from J, the junction kept 6 bases outside the gene matches. This CDR3 has 14 amino acids. Here the CDR3 DNA reads TGTGCCAGCAGCCTACAGGGGGCAGGTCAGCCCCAGCATTTT. Protein: CASSLQGAGQPQHF.

The chain is built from TRBV6-6 and TRBJ1-2, with a tentative D call TRBD1 (6 bases). V was clipped by 2 bases and J by 3 bases, with 10 bases between them. The CDR3 covers 14 residues. Looked up from germline, CDR1 is MNHNY and CDR2 is SVGAGI (reference sequence). CDR3 amino acids: CASSYGRGDYGYTF. The CDR3 nucleotides read TGTGCCAGCAGTTACGGCAGGGGTGACTATGGCTACACCTTC.

Only a few counts were recorded for this clone. The chain has TRBV6-5 and TRBJ2-7; 9 bases are a match to TRBD1. The CDR3 loop spans 15 amino acids. Germline CDR1 MNHEY, CDR2 SVGAGI. After removal of 5 bases from V and 0 bases from J, the junction contained 5 bases not matched to a gene. This chain's CDR3 is CASSLGTGSSYEQYF. The DNA for the CDR3 is TGTGCCAGCAGTCTCGGGACAGGGAGCTCCTACGAGCAGTACTTC.

This clone was counted a few times. This chain links TRBV5-4 with TRBJ1-1, with 7 bases identical to TRBD1. V shed 10 bases and J 1 base; nucleotides not matched to a gene: 13. CDR3 size: 15 residues. Per germline, CDR1 SGHNT and CDR2 YYREEE (reference sequence). The CDR3 DNA follows: TGTGCCTCCGGGTTACAGGGGACCCAGAACACTGAAGCTTTCTTT. It translates to CASGLQGTQNTEAFF.

J is TRBJ2-3 and V is TRBV2; possible D gene TRBD1, 6 bases. The CDR3 is 13 amino acids. From germline, CDR1 is SNHLY and CDR2 FYNNEI. The V end lost 6 bases, the J end lost 8 bases, and 15 bases lay between the germline ends. The CDR3 DNA sequence: TGTGCCAGCAGGGGGGACACCAGGGCTACGCAGTATTTT. Amino acids: CASRGDTRATQYF.

The V gene is TRBV27, the J gene TRBJ2-7; TRBD2 matches 11 bases. This CDR3 region has 14 residues. Germline CDR1 is MNHEY and CDR2 is SMNVEV (reference sequence). Trimming cost V 6 bases and J 5 bases; bases outside gene matches: 6. The DNA for the CDR3 is TGTGCCAGCAGAAAGACTAGCGGGAACAACGAGCAGTACTTC. This sequence encodes CASRKTSGNNEQYF.

This clone was seen a handful of times. This sequence joins TRBV11-2 and TRBJ1-1; 8 positions agree with TRBD1. The CDR3 totals 13 residues. The V gene end was trimmed by 8 bases and the J gene end by 1 base; junction bases not matched to a gene: 3. Germline V lookup: CDR1 SGHAT, CDR2 FQNNGV. The CDR3, as DNA: TGTGCCAGCGGACAGGGTTCGAACACTGAAGCTTTCTTT. This gives the protein CASGQGSNTEAFF.

This clone was observed a handful of times. This chain uses TRBV28 with TRBJ2-1, with 12 bases lining up with TRBD2. CDR1 and CDR2 (germline): MDHEN, SYDVKM. CDR3 length: 15 amino acids. The V segment lost 5 bases and the J segment 7 bases; nucleotides outside the gene matches: 6. CDR3 bases: TGTGCCAGCAGTCAGACTAGCGGGGGTACTAATGAGCAGTTCTTC. This encodes CASSQTSGGTNEQFF. Combining the CDR3 with reference TRBV28 and TRBJ2-1 gives the whole variable domain DVKVTQSSRYLVKRTGEKVFLECVQDMDHENMFWYRQDPGLGLRLIYFSYDVKMKEKGDIPEGYSVSREKKERFSLILESASTNQTSMYLCASSQTSGGTNEQFFGPGTRLTVL.